These 30 T cell receptor beta chains were sequenced from one sample in a study of vaccination effects on CD4 cells after COVID-19. Using immunoSEQ multiplex PCR, the repertoire was profiled, and TCRdb retains in-frame clones only, with some absent. The sample lists under 55,000 clones, about 70% occurring once. Culturing for approximately 10 days preceded CD4+ T cell isolation. Two-dose vaccination with either BNT162b2 or mRNA-1273 was given to the participants. The antigens of these receptors remain unknown. The sequencing used CD4+ T cells from PBMCs cultured without peptide, collected after COVID-19 vaccination. Every receptor here comes from a human donor who received a COVID-19 vaccine.

This clone was seen a single time. This sequence joins TRBV6-1 and TRBJ2-5; 10 bases agree with TRBD1. The CDR3 is 16 residues long. V dropped 4 bases and J dropped 0; count of bases not matched to a gene: 5. Germline loops: CDR1 MNHNS, CDR2 SASEGT. This chain's CDR3 is CASSGYGTGDQETQYF. The CDR3 nucleotides read TGTGCCAGCAGTGGATACGGGACAGGGGACCAAGAGACCCAGTACTTC.

This chain connects TRBV6-5 to TRBJ1-4; D gene unclear. Germline values: CDR1 MNHEY, CDR2 SVGAGI. V gave up 2 bases and J gave up 6 bases, with 13 bases separating them. CDR3 length: 15 amino acids. The CDR3, as DNA: TGTGCCAGCAGTTACCTCCCGTCTTTGGATGAAAAACTGTTTTTT. Translating gives CASSYLPSLDEKLFF.

The chain combines TRBV6-6 with TRBJ2-3; possible D gene TRBD2, 6 bases. The germline V and J ends were trimmed by 2 bases and 4 bases, with 10 bases remaining between them. The CDR3 consists of 14 residues. Germline lookup yields CDR1 MNHNY and CDR2 SVGAGI (reference sequence). Here the CDR3 DNA reads TGTGCCAGCAGTTACGTCGGGAGTTCAGATACGCAGTATTTT. Translation: CASSYVGSSDTQYF.

The gene calls are TRBV5-6 and TRBJ1-5; perhaps TRBD1 as D (6 bases). The length of the CDR3 is 16 residues. Trimming stripped 7 bases from V and 0 bases from J, with 17 bases between. Germline CDR1 SGHDT, CDR2 YYEEEE. In DNA form, the CDR3 reads TGTGCCAGCGCCAGGGGTGGGATTTTTAGCAATCAGCCCCAGCATTTT. Its translation: CASARGGIFSNQPQHF.

This chain joins TRBV10-1 and TRBJ2-2; TRBD2 agrees at 7 bases. Germline values: CDR1 WNHNN, CDR2 SYGVQD (reference sequence). The CDR3 is 16 residues long. The trim removed 8 bases at V and 6 bases at J, leaving 15 bases unmatched. For the CDR3, the DNA is TGCGCCAGCTCGTCGATAGACGGGAGGTACGCCGGGGAGCTGTTTTTT. Encoded protein: CASSSIDGRYAGELFF.

The V call is TRBV25-1, the J call TRBJ2-1, with 10 bases lining up with TRBD2. V was clipped by 1 base and J by 9 bases; unmatched bases: 9. CDR3 length equals 16 residues. The germline CDR1 and CDR2 sequences are MGHDK and SYGVNS. The CDR3 bases are TGTGCCAGCAGTGAATCTAAGGTAGCGGGAGGCGGTGAGCAGTTCTTC. It specifies CASSESKVAGGGEQFF.

In this sample, this clone turned up once. This chain connects TRBV7-9 to TRBJ1-4, with D unclear. Germline values: CDR1 SEHNR, CDR2 FQNEAQ (reference sequence). V lost 4 bases, J lost 5 bases, and 14 bases lay in between. There are 15 residues in the CDR3. The CDR3 nucleotides are TGTGCCAGCAGCTCATGGGTGGGAGACAATGAAAAACTGTTTTTT. Residues: CASSSWVGDNEKLFF. Combining the CDR3 with reference TRBV7-9 and TRBJ1-4 gives the whole variable domain DTGVSQNPRHKITKRGQNVTFRCDPISEHNRLYWYRQTLGQGPEFLTYFQNEAQLEKSRLLSDRFSAERPKGSFSTLEIQRTEQGDSAMYLCASSSWVGDNEKLFFGSGTQLSVL.

The V call is TRBV6-1, the J call TRBJ2-1; a possible D gene is TRBD1 (5 bases). Per germline, CDR1 MNHNS and CDR2 SASEGT. Trimming removed 3 bases at V and 5 bases at J, with 8 bases between. The CDR3 runs to 13 residues. The CDR3 DNA reads TGTGCCAGCAGTGAGTCAGGGAACAATGAGCAGTTCTTC. The encoded protein is CASSESGNNEQFF.

V is TRBV5-1 and J is TRBJ2-5, with D hard to call. From germline, CDR1 is SGHRS and CDR2 YFSETQ. The CDR3 covers 11 residues. V was trimmed by 1 base and J by 3 bases, leaving 1 base between them. CDR3 in amino acids: CASSLKETQYF. In nucleotides, the CDR3 is TGCGCCAGCAGCTTGAAAGAGACCCAGTACTTC.

This chain connects TRBV5-1 to TRBJ2-5; no clear D gene. The germline V gene encodes CDR1 SGHRS and CDR2 YFSETQ. Trimming took 0 bases from V and 1 from J, leaving 4 bases between them. The CDR3 has 13 residues. This CDR3 is CASSLGIQETQYF. CDR3 bases: TGCGCCAGCAGCTTGGGGATCCAAGAGACCCAGTACTTC. The entire variable domain, with the rest obtained from reference TRBV5-1 and TRBJ2-5, is as follows: KAGVTQTPRYLIKTRGQQVTLSCSPISGHRSVSWYQQTPGQGLQFLFEYFSETQRNKGNFPGRFSGRQFSNSRSEMNVSTLELGDSALYLCASSLGIQETQYFGPGTRLLVL.

V and J are TRBV7-2 and TRBJ2-4; D might be TRBD2 (5 bases). Trimming left V 0 bases short and J 6 bases short, with 9 bases between. CDR3 length: 14 residues. Germline V gene sequence: CDR1 SGHTA, CDR2 FQGNSA. The CDR3, as DNA: TGTGCCAGCAGCTTAGCGGAGGCAGCAAACATTCAGTACTTC. Translated, it gives CASSLAEAANIQYF.

The gene calls are TRBV4-1 and TRBJ2-1; the D gene is possibly TRBD2 (5 bases). V dropped 3 bases and J dropped 3 bases, with 15 bases sitting between them. Germline V gene data show CDR1 as MGHRA and CDR2 as YSYEKL. This CDR3 region has 16 residues. DNA for the CDR3: TGCGCCAGCAGCCAGGAAGGAGGACCAAGCTACAATGAGCAGTTCTTC. It yields the protein CASSQEGGPSYNEQFF.

The chain recombines TRBV6-5 with TRBJ2-4; no reliable D call. V gave up 6 bases and J gave up 1 base, with 10 bases separating them. This CDR3 spans 14 amino acids. Germline V gene lookup returns CDR1 MNHEY and CDR2 SVGAGI. The DNA for the CDR3 is TGTGCCAGCAGCGGGCTTGGGGCCAAAAACATTCAGTACTTC. Its protein product is CASSGLGAKNIQYF.

This clone was detected only a few times. This sequence joins TRBV6-5 and TRBJ2-3; D gene uncertain. The CDR3 runs to 12 residues. Deletions cut 6 bases from V and 4 bases from J, with 8 bases between. Germline assignment: CDR1 MNHEY and CDR2 SVGAGI. CDR3 loop: CASRELADTQYF. The CDR3 DNA reads TGTGCCAGCAGAGAGTTGGCAGATACGCAGTATTTT.

The table lists this clone with a few counts. This chain uses TRBV19 with TRBJ1-5; a weak D match, TRBD1 (6 bases). V dropped 3 bases and J dropped 4 bases, with 28 bases sitting between them. The CDR3 contains 20 residues. Germline assignment: CDR1 LNHDA and CDR2 SQIVND (reference sequence). In nucleotides, the CDR3 is TGTGCCAGTAGTATTGGGTACCAAGATCCAGGGGTAGGGCGGAATCAGCCCCAGCATTTT. This encodes CASSIGYQDPGVGRNQPQHF.

The genes are TRBV27 and TRBJ2-1; the D call may be TRBD1 or TRBD2 (7 bases each). The CDR3 is 15 amino acids. Trimming removed 3 bases at V and 7 bases at J, with 16 bases between. Germline V gene sequence: CDR1 MNHEY, CDR2 SMNVEV (reference sequence). The CDR3 region is CASSFWSQGGNEQFF. Here the CDR3 DNA reads TGTGCCAGCAGTTTTTGGAGTCAGGGGGGGAATGAGCAGTTCTTC.

This clone was seen just once. This sequence joins TRBV19 and TRBJ1-2; no firm D call. Trimming took off 2 bases at V and 3 bases at J, with 10 bases between the two ends. Germline V CDR1 and CDR2: LNHDA, SQIVND (reference sequence). The CDR3 spans 14 residues. This CDR3 is CASSIQRADYGYTF. The CDR3 DNA reads TGTGCCAGTAGTATACAAAGGGCCGACTATGGCTACACCTTC.

The chain is built from TRBV5-1 and TRBJ1-2; D gene ambiguous. Trimming left V 5 bases short and J 2 bases short, with 7 bases between. In germline, CDR1 is SGHRS, CDR2 YFSETQ. The CDR3 is 12 amino acids. In nucleotides, the CDR3 is TGCGCCAGCAGGACCCAAAACTATGGCTACACCTTC. The encoded protein is CASRTQNYGYTF.

V and J are TRBV19 and TRBJ2-6, with D unresolved. V was pared by 8 bases and J by 2 bases, with 13 bases between. The CDR3 spans 15 residues. The germline V gene encodes CDR1 LNHDA and CDR2 SQIVND (reference sequence). The CDR3 region is CASSLWFAGANVLTF. The CDR3, as DNA: TGTGCCAGTTCCCTCTGGTTTGCTGGGGCCAACGTCCTGACTTTC.

The chain links TRBV7-8 to TRBJ1-5, with 7 bases that match TRBD1. J gave up 8 bases and V 5 bases, and 9 bases lay outside the gene matches. The germline V gene encodes CDR1 SGHVS and CDR2 FQNEAQ. This CDR3 contains 14 residues. CDR3 sequence: CASSRGRGPEPQHF. The DNA for the CDR3 is TGTGCCAGCAGCCGCGGAAGGGGGCCGGAGCCCCAGCATTTT. The full variable domain, its missing parts supplied by reference TRBV7-8 and TRBJ1-5, is GAGVSQSPRYKVAKRGQDVALRCDPISGHVSLFWYQQALGQGPEFLTYFQNEAQLDKSGLPSDRFFAERPEGSVSTLKIQRTQQEDSAVYLCASSRGRGPEPQHFGDGTRLSIL.

The CDR3 nucleotides are TGCGCCAGCAGCTTCGGGACGACAGGGAACGGCTACACCTTC. Its translation: CASSFGTTGNGYTF. The chain is built from TRBV5-1 and TRBJ1-2; 7 bases are shared with TRBD1. The J segment lost 8 bases and the V segment lost 2 bases, leaving 9 bases of the junction unmatched. The CDR3 is 14 residues long. The germline CDR1 and CDR2 sequences are SGHRS and YFSETQ.

The genes are TRBV5-1 and TRBJ2-5; possibly TRBD2 for D (5 bases). Germline CDR1 is SGHRS and CDR2 is YFSETQ. Trimming pared 3 bases from V and 0 bases from J, leaving 12 bases between. This CDR3 is 15 amino acids long. Written as DNA, the CDR3 is TGCGCCAGCAGCTCGGGAAGCCAACACCAAGAGACCCAGTACTTC. It yields the protein CASSSGSQHQETQYF.

V is TRBV10-1 and J is TRBJ2-7; no firm D call. Trimming removed 0 bases at V and 6 bases at J, with 12 bases between. CDR1 WNHNN and CDR2 SYGVQD come from the germline V gene (reference sequence). This CDR3 is 14 amino acids long. CDR3 loop: CASSESTANGEQYF. The CDR3, as DNA: TGCGCCAGCAGTGAGTCAACAGCCAACGGCGAGCAGTACTTC.

The chain links TRBV4-1 to TRBJ1-5; 7 bases are shared with TRBD1. The trim removed 4 bases at V and 4 bases at J, leaving 7 bases unmatched. This CDR3 contains 15 residues. The germline CDR1 and CDR2 sequences are MGHRA and YSYEKL. CDR3 protein: CASSRTTGYNQPQHF. Here the CDR3 DNA reads TGCGCCAGCAGCCGAACGACAGGGTATAATCAGCCCCAGCATTTT.

V is TRBV10-3 and J is TRBJ1-2, with no clear D. The CDR3 is 14 residues long. Trimming took off 6 bases at V and 5 bases at J, with 16 bases between the two ends. Per the germline V gene, CDR1 is ENHRY and CDR2 is SYGVKD. In DNA form, the CDR3 reads TGTGCCATCAGCCAGATCAGTAACCAGTATGGCTACACCTTC. This encodes CAISQISNQYGYTF.

The V call is TRBV11-2, the J call TRBJ2-7, with a possible D match to TRBD2 (5 bases). Looked up from germline, CDR1 is SGHAT and CDR2 is FQNNGV. The V end was cut by 3 bases, the J end by 0 bases, with 12 bases between. This CDR3 comprises 15 residues. CDR3 coding DNA: TGTGCCAGCAGCTTGCGCGGGCCTAGCTCCTACGAGCAGTACTTC. Translating gives CASSLRGPSSYEQYF.

This clone is termed medium-sized. The chain carries TRBV10-3 and TRBJ1-5, with D possibly TRBD1 on 5 matching bases. Germline V gene data show CDR1 as ENHRY and CDR2 as SYGVKD. This CDR3 region has 17 residues. The ends were cut back, 4 bases at V and 5 bases at J, with 21 bases in the middle. The CDR3 nucleotides read TGTGCCATCAGTGGAGGGTTGGAGGCAGGGTCATATCAGCCCCAGCATTTT. Its protein product is CAISGGLEAGSYQPQHF.

The J gene is TRBJ2-7, the V gene TRBV28; D ambiguous. The V end lost 6 bases, the J end lost 6 bases, and 18 bases lay between the germline ends. Germline CDR1 is MDHEN and CDR2 is SYDVKM. The CDR3 has 14 residues. The CDR3 reads CASSADSLPLEQYF. The CDR3 DNA is TGTGCCAGCAGCGCGGATTCCCTCCCCCTCGAGCAGTACTTC.

On this clone: At the DNA level, this CDR3 is encoded by other sequences in the same sample as well. The J gene is TRBJ1-2, the V gene TRBV10-3; the match to TRBD1 covers 7 bases. With 0 bases clipped from V and 4 bases from J, the junction kept 5 bases outside the gene matches. This CDR3 has 15 residues. The germline V gene encodes CDR1 ENHRY and CDR2 SYGVKD. DNA of the CDR3: TGTGCCATCAGTGAGTCAGGGGGCGCGGGCTATGGCTACACCTTC. Translation: CAISESGGAGYGYTF.

This clone appeared a few times. This chain uses TRBV14 with TRBJ2-5; D is perhaps TRBD1 (7 bases). V was pared by 3 bases and J by 5 bases, with 16 bases between. Germline assignment: CDR1 SGHDN and CDR2 FVKESK. The CDR3 length is 15 residues. In DNA, the CDR3 is TGTGCCAGCAGCCAGCGGGACAGAGATAGGGAGACCCAGTACTTC. This codes for CASSQRDRDRETQYF.